This TCR beta chain is drawn from a study of cytomegalovirus exposure and HLA in healthy donors. Study-level points and caveats: In vitro data verified a few CMV-associated chains as specific for CMV antigens. Most observed TCR sequences were rare, whereas some public TCRs were detected in many donors. The tendency of first-cohort TCR clusters to co-occur in the 90 to 150 validation repertoires was the finding of a later analysis.

Note on this clone: Its antigen is not known.

Among the 120 subjects of the validation cohort, separate from the roughly 670-subject first cohort, were the donors. Assay used: immunoSEQ multiplex PCR; TCRdb lists only in-frame clones, some missing. The sample includes 130,000 or so clones, approximately 89% seen only once; the top ten take approximately 10%. Trimming cost V 5 bases and J 1 base, with 5 bases left between them. Germline V gene sequence: CDR1 LNHDA, CDR2 SQIVND (reference sequence). This CDR3 comprises 12 residues. The chain uses TRBV19 and TRBJ2-5; no clear D. The clonotype was recovered from a woman between 18 and 30 years old in good health and CMV-seropositive. The sequencing input was PBMCs. CDR3 in amino acids: CASSESQETQYF. The CDR3 DNA reads TGTGCCAGTAGTGAGAGCCAAGAGACCCAGTACTTC. The entire variable domain, with the rest obtained from reference TRBV19 and TRBJ2-5, is as follows: DGGITQSPKYLFRKEGQNVTLSCEQNLNHDAMYWYRQDPGQGLRLIYYSQIVNDFQKGDIAEGYSVSREKKESFPLTVTSAQKNPTAFYLCASSESQETQYFGPGTRLLVL.